This TCR beta chain was observed in a study of blood T cell repertoires in COVID-19. Study overall: Whether acute or convalescent, the COVID-19 samples came from the United States, Italy and Spain. PBMCs, B-cell-depleted T cells, or T cells were the source of the cDNA or gDNA that made up the material.

This CDR3 has 16 residues. Germline values: CDR1 LGHDT, CDR2 YNNKEL (reference sequence). With 6 bases removed from V and 3 bases from J, the gap between germline ends came to 17 bases. Authors' analysis steps: Estimated nucleated cell counts came from reference gene primer amplification. Clones were sequenced by immunoSEQ multiplex PCR, and TCRdb holds only the in-frame ones, with some missing. The V and J calls and clone size are taken from that table; D and trimming were inferred from the DNA. Of 150,000 or so clones listed, roughly nine tenths were seen once; the top ten hold under 0.6%. The source is a man aged 50 to 60 with acute or convalescent COVID-19. The sequenced sample consisted of peripheral blood. V and J are TRBV3-1 (or the pseudogene TRBV3-2) and TRBJ1-4, with D possibly being TRBD1 (6 bases). Here the CDR3 DNA reads TGTGCCAGCAGTCCCGGTCTGGACAGACCTAATGAAAAACTGTTTTTT. It translates to CASSPGLDRPNEKLFF.